This T cell receptor beta chain was retrieved from a study of blood T cell repertoires in COVID-19. In the study overall: Acute-phase and convalescent COVID-19 samples originated in the United States, Italy and Spain.

This CDR3 comprises 16 residues. Libraries were prepared by immunoSEQ multiplex PCR; TCRdb keeps only in-frame clonotypes and omits some of them. This sample yields tens of thousands of clones, of which approximately 89% are seen a single time; 3.5% to 4.5% belongs to the top ten. The sample taken for sequencing was peripheral blood. This chain links TRBV21-1 with TRBJ2-5; whether TRBD1, the table's D call, matches the DNA was not checked. TRBV21-1 is a documented pseudogene. The receptor was isolated from a human donor in a cohort sampled during active COVID-19. Here the CDR3 DNA reads TGTGCCAGCAGCAAAGGGGTAGGCAGGATCCAAGAGACCCAGTACTTC. The encoded protein is CASSKGVGRIQETQYF.